The 2 T cell receptor beta chains below come from one sample, sequenced in a study of T cells in Graves' hyperthyroidism and ophthalmopathy. RNA transcripts gave rise to amplified TCR beta CDR3 regions. The HTBI primer set served for first-round RT-PCR of the TCR CDR3. MiXCR, applied by TCRdb to the multiplex PCR reads, yields one record per CDR3 protein. The repertoire includes roughly 98,000 distinct CDR3 sequences, roughly 39% of them detected once, and roughly 10% sits in the top ten. Material for sequencing was peripheral blood or thyroid tissue (not recorded which). The source of these receptors is a woman aged 25-40 years with Graves' hyperthyroidism.

Notes on this clonotype: A junction end diverges from the germline sequence, so it may reflect a read error. The rearrangement links TRBV28 to TRBJ2-3; D possibly uses TRBD1 or TRBD2 (5 bases each). The CDR3 has 14 residues. Germline V CDR1 and CDR2: MDHEN, SYDVKM. CDR3 loop: CATLSGASTGTQYF. The CDR3 nucleotides read TGTGCCACCCTAAGCGGAGCTAGCACAGGTACGCAGTATTTT.

This clonotype was found many times. This rearrangement joins TRBV28 to TRBJ2-7; D unclear. The CDR3 length is 14 residues. V lost 5 bases and J 0 bases, leaving 11 bases between the germline ends. Germline CDR1 and CDR2: MDHEN and SYDVKM. In nucleotides, the CDR3 is TGTGCCAGCAGTCCTCTTGGGGACTCCTACGAGCAGTACTTC. Its translation: CASSPLGDSYEQYF.